The 7 T cell receptor beta chains below all came from one sample that was sequenced in a study of Graves' ophthalmopathy and Graves' hyperthyroidism. CDR3 regions of TCR beta were amplified from RNA transcripts. Second-round multiplex PCR came after a first-round RT-PCR that employed HTBI primers. TCRdb independently ran MiXCR on the multiplex PCR reads; one entry per CDR3 protein. In the table there are fewer than 350,000 distinct CDR3 sequences, 17% of which are singletons. The source material was peripheral blood. Receptors were obtained from an adult man with Graves' ophthalmopathy.

This clonotype was detected many times. CDR3 in amino acids: CASQIRENSPLHF. The CDR3 region has the DNA TGTGCCTCCCAGATCAGAGAAAATTCACCCCTCCACTTT. V gene TRBV10-3 combines with J gene TRBJ1-6; D not resolved. Germline V gene sequence: CDR1 ENHRY, CDR2 SYGVKD. The CDR3 is made up of 13 amino acids. V was pared by 11 bases and J by 7 bases, with 15 bases between.

In this sample, this clonotype turned up a few times. One junction end does not reproduce the germline sequence, and a read error may be involved. This chain joins TRBV20-1 and TRBJ2-5, with TRBD2 matching 15 bases. Germline V CDR1 and CDR2: DFQATT, SNEGSKA (reference sequence). CDR3 length: 16 amino acids. This CDR3 reads CSAPGLAGGRGETQHF. The CDR3 DNA follows: TGCAGTGCCCCGGGACTAGCGGGGGGCAGGGGAGAGACCCAGCACTTC.

V and J are TRBV6-2 or TRBV6-3 and TRBJ2-5, with D unclear. CDR1 is MNHEY and CDR2 is SVGEGT in the germline V gene. The CDR3 spans 14 residues. V was trimmed by 6 bases and J by 3 bases, leaving 14 bases between them. The CDR3 DNA is TGTGCCAGCAGCCCCTCTGCGGCCAAAGAGACCCAGTACTTC. Its translation is CASSPSAAKETQYF.

Ten or more counts support this clonotype. The chain recombines TRBV2 with TRBJ1-2, with D unresolved. The CDR3 is 14 amino acids. The V gene lost 5 bases and the J gene lost 5 bases, with 15 bases spanning the gap. Germline-derived CDR1 and CDR2 are SNHLY and FYNNEI. In DNA form, the CDR3 reads TGTGCCAGCAGTATTAAGGACCGAGTTTATGGCTACACCTTC. This translates into CASSIKDRVYGYTF.

This clonotype occurred many times. The genes are TRBV29-1 and TRBJ1-1, with D possibly matching TRBD1 (6 bases). V was shortened by 5 bases and J by 10 bases, with 20 bases between the two germline ends. Germline V gene data show CDR1 as SQVTM and CDR2 as ANQGSEA. The CDR3 is 13 amino acids. CDR3 region: CSVTGGRDLGAFF. The CDR3 bases are TGCAGCGTTACGGGGGGGCGTGACTTAGGAGCTTTCTTT.

This clonotype showed up many times. The genes are TRBV6-1 and TRBJ2-7; 9 bases agree with TRBD1. After removal of 4 bases from V and 4 bases from J, the junction contained 11 bases not matched to a gene. From germline, CDR1 is MNHNS and CDR2 SASEGT. This CDR3 region has 16 residues. The CDR3 DNA reads TGTGCCAGCAGTGCGGCCGGGACAGGGCTGGTGTACGAGCAGTACTTC. Protein sequence: CASSAAGTGLVYEQYF.

A remark on this clonotype: A read error may explain this, as a much larger clone is one base away. The chain carries TRBV2 and TRBJ1-6; 7 positions match TRBD1. The CDR3 has 16 amino acids. Germline V gene sequence: CDR1 SNHLY, CDR2 FYNNEI. The CDR3 bases are TGTGCCAGCAGTGAAGGGACACCGGGACAGAATTCACCCCCCCACTTT. Protein sequence: CASSEGTPGQNSPPHF. Looking up the rest from reference TRBV2 and TRBJ1-6 gives the full variable domain: EPEVTQTPSHQVTQMGQEVILRCVPISNHLYFYWYRQILGQKVEFLVSFYNNEISEKSEIFDDQFSVERPDGSNFTLKIRSTKLEDSAMYFCASSEGTPGQNSPPHFGNGTRLTVT.